Given below is one T cell receptor (beta chain) in context. As yet, its antigen is unknown. PCR involved 60 Vbeta and 13 Jbeta primers. The assay was immunoSEQ multiplex PCR, and TCRdb's table has in-frame clones only and misses some. The sample has some 180,000 clones; roughly 70% are singletons. The data derive from a study of cytomegalovirus exposure and HLA in healthy donors. Study-wide findings and caveats: High sensitivity and specificity were reportedly achieved when the classifier diagnosed cytomegalovirus status.

Sequencing input: PBMCs. The receptor's source is a male donor in good health and CMV-seronegative.

CDR3: CASMRETNYGYTF. CDR3 sequence (DNA): TGTGCCAGTATGAGAGAGACTAACTATGGCTACACCTTC. The chain has TRBV19 and TRBJ1-2; D is unclear. CDR3 size: 13 residues. Germline-derived CDR1 and CDR2 are LNHDA and SQIVND (reference sequence). Trimming took 7 bases from V and 0 from J, leaving 9 bases between them.